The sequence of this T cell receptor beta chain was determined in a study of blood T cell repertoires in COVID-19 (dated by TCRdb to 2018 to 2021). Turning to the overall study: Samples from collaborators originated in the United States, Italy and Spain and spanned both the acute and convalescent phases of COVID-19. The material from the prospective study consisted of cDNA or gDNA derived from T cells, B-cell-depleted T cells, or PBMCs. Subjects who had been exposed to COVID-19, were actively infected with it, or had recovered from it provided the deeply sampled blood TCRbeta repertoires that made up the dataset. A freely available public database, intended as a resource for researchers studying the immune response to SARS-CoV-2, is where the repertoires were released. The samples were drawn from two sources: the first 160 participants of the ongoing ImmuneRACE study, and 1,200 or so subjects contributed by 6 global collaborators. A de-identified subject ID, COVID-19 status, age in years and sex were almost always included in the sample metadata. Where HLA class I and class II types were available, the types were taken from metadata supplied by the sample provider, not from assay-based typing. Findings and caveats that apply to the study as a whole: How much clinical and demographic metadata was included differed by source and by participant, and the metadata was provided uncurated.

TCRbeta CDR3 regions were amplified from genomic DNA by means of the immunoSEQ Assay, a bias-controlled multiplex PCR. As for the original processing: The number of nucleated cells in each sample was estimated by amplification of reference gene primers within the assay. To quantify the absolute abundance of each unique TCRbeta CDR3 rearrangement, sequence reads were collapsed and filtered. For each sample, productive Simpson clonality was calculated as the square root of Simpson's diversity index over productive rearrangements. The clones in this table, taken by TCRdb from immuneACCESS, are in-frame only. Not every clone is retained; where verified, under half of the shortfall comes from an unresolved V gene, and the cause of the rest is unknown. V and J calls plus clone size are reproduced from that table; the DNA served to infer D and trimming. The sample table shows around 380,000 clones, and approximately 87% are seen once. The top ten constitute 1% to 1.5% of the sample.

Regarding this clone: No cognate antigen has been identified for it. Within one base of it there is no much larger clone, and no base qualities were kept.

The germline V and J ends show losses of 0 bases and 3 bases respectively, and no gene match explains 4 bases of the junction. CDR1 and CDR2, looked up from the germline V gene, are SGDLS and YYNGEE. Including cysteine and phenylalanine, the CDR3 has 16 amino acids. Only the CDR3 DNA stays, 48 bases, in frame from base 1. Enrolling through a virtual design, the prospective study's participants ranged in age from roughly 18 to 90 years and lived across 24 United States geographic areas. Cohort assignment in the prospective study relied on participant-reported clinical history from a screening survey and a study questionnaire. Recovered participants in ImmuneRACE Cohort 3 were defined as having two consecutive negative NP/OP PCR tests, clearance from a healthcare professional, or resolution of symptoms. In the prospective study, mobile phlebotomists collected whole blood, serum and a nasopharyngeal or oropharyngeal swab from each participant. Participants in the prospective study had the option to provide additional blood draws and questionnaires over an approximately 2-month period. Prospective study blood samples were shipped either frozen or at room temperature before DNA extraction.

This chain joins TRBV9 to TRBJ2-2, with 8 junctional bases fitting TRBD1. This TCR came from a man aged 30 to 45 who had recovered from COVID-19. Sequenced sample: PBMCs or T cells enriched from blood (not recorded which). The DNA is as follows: TGTGCCAGCAGCGTAGCTGTGGACAGGGACACCGGGGAGCTGTTTTTT. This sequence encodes CASSVAVDRDTGELFF.